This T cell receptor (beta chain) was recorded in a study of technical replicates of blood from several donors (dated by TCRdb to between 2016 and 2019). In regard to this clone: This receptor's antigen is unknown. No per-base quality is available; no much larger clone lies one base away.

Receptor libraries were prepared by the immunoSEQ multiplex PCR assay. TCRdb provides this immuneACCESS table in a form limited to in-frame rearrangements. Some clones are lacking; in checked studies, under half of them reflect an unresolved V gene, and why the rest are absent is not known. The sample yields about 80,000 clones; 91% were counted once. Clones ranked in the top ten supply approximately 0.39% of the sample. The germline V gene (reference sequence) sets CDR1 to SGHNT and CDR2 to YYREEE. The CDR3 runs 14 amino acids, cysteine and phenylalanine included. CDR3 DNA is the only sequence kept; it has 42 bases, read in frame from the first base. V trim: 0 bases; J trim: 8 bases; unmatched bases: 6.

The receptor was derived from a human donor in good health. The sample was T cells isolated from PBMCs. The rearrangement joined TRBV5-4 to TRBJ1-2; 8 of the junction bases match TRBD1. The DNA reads TGTGCCAGCAGCTTGGCCGACAGGGGAAGCGGCTACACCTTC. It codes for CASSLADRGSGYTF.